The 18 T cell receptor beta chains presented below share a single source sample, sequenced in a study of Ad26.COV2.S vaccination and SARS-CoV-2 variants. Stated treatment: around 19 received Ad26.COV2.S at low or high dose, single or two shots; roughly five received placebo; per-sample allocation not given. Sampling was performed 63 days after the first vaccine or placebo injection. TCRdb keeps only in-frame clones here, not all; method: immunoSEQ multiplex PCR. The sample holds about 500,000 clones, 70% to 90% seen once. The specimen comprised peripheral blood, sampled in a trial of Ad26.COV2.S vaccine versus placebo. The receptor source for this set is a person between 18 and 60 years old who received the Ad26.COV2.S COVID-19 vaccine or a placebo.

This sequence joins TRBV18 and TRBJ2-7, with D perhaps matching TRBD2 (5 bases). Between the trimmed V and J ends, which lost 1 base and 3 bases, there was a span of 10 bases. This CDR3 comprises 14 residues. In germline, CDR1 is KGHSH, CDR2 LQKENI. CDR3 sequence (DNA): TGTGCCAGCTCACCACAGCCTAGCAGCTACGAGCAGTACTTC. Its translation: CASSPQPSSYEQYF.

This clone was detected only once. This chain joins TRBV7-9 and TRBJ2-3; 7 positions match TRBD2. CDR3 length: 14 amino acids. Germline assignment: CDR1 SEHNR and CDR2 FQNEAQ (reference sequence). V lost 5 bases, J lost 4 bases, and 6 bases stayed unmatched. The CDR3 region has the DNA TGTGCCAGCAGCCTCCGGGGGGAGGCAGATACGCAGTATTTT. Translated: CASSLRGEADTQYF.

Comments on this clone: This sample includes further DNA sequences coding for the same CDR3. This chain uses TRBV5-1 with TRBJ2-1; no clear D. V lost 0 bases and J lost 3, with 4 bases in between. Germline V gene sequence: CDR1 SGHRS, CDR2 YFSETQ. The CDR3 loop spans 13 amino acids. As DNA, the CDR3 is TGCGCCAGCAGCTTGGCACTCTACAATGAGCAGTTCTTC. This translates into CASSLALYNEQFF.

CDR3 sequence (DNA): TGTGCCAGCAGTTTATTGGGACTGGGGAGCACAGATACGCAGTATTTT. Translated, it gives CASSLLGLGSTDTQYF. The chain recombines TRBV28 with TRBJ2-3, with TRBD2 as a possible D gene (6 bases). Trimming removed 1 base at V and 0 bases at J, with 11 bases between. The CDR3 runs to 16 residues. Germline assignment: CDR1 MDHEN and CDR2 SYDVKM.

The rearrangement joins TRBV13 to TRBJ1-1; 8 bases are shared with TRBD1. The J segment lost 5 bases and the V segment lost 3 bases, leaving 8 bases of the junction unmatched. CDR1 PRHDT and CDR2 FYEKMQ come from the germline V gene (reference sequence). The CDR3 consists of 15 residues. CDR3 nucleotide sequence: TGTGCCAGCAGCTTCTCCAGGGGGCCGTGGACTGAAGCTTTCTTT. Translation gives CASSFSRGPWTEAFF.

This clone came up once. The J gene is TRBJ2-7, the V gene TRBV19; D may correspond to TRBD1 or TRBD2 (6 bases each). Germline V gene sequence: CDR1 LNHDA, CDR2 SQIVND (reference sequence). The CDR3 covers 15 residues. Trimming removed 3 bases from V and 0 bases from J, with 12 bases in between. The CDR3 coding sequence is TGTGCCAGTAGTATCGGGGGCAGGAACTCCTACGAGCAGTACTTC. It yields the protein CASSIGGRNSYEQYF.

The genes are TRBV5-1 and TRBJ1-2, with 7 nucleotides matching TRBD1. V gave up 0 bases and J gave up 7 bases; unmatched junction bases: 3. This CDR3 is built from 13 residues. Germline V gives CDR1 SGHRS, CDR2 YFSETQ. CDR3 protein: CASSLETGIGYTF. CDR3 sequence (DNA): TGCGCCAGCAGCTTGGAGACAGGGATTGGCTACACCTTC.

The J gene is TRBJ2-4, the V gene TRBV6-1; weak D call: TRBD2 (6 bases). V was pared by 3 bases and J by 1 base, with 16 bases between. Germline assignment: CDR1 MNHNS and CDR2 SASEGT. The CDR3 extends over 17 amino acids. In DNA, the CDR3 is TGTGCCAGCAGTGACCGGGGGACTCCTGAGGCCAAAAACATTCAGTACTTC. Encoded protein: CASSDRGTPEAKNIQYF.

The gene calls are TRBV2 and TRBJ2-1; D remains unclear. The length of the CDR3 is 17 residues. Trimming removed 3 bases from V and 0 bases from J, with 15 bases in between. Germline values: CDR1 SNHLY, CDR2 FYNNEI. CDR3 region: CASSDMVSLSSYNEQFF. As DNA, the CDR3 is TGTGCCAGCAGTGATATGGTTTCGCTTAGCTCCTACAATGAGCAGTTCTTC.

This sequence joins TRBV6-5 and TRBJ2-7, with 8 nucleotides matching TRBD2. The CDR3 length is 15 residues. Germline loops: CDR1 MNHEY, CDR2 SVGAGI. Germline trimming cut 1 base from V and 7 bases from J; bases unmatched to any gene: 9. The DNA for the CDR3 is TGTGCCAGCAGTTACTATGCGGGAGGTAGACGAGAGCAGTACTTC. Protein: CASSYYAGGRREQYF.

The genes are TRBV19 and TRBJ2-5, with 8 bases identical to TRBD1. The ends lost 3 bases at V and 7 bases at J; junction bases unmatched: 4. The CDR3 sequence is 13 residues long. Germline V CDR1 and CDR2: LNHDA, SQIVND (reference sequence). The CDR3 loop reads CASSIRTGRTQYF. Here the CDR3 DNA reads TGTGCCAGTAGTATTCGGACAGGGCGGACCCAGTACTTC.

CDR3 sequence: CASSLWADYEQYF. The DNA for the CDR3 is TGTGCCAGCAGTTTATGGGCGGACTACGAGCAGTACTTC. The V gene is TRBV28, the J gene TRBJ2-7, with no clear D. V dropped 0 bases and J dropped 3 bases, with 6 bases sitting between them. The CDR3 covers 13 residues. Germline-derived CDR1 and CDR2 are MDHEN and SYDVKM.

This clone occurred a few times. The J gene is TRBJ2-7, the V gene TRBV28; 8 nucleotides align to TRBD1. V lost 8 bases to trimming and J lost 12 bases; unmatched junction nucleotides: 9. The CDR3 length is 11 residues. CDR1 and CDR2 from the germline V gene are MDHEN and SYDVKM. The CDR3: CASRTPGGSYF. Here the CDR3 DNA reads TGTGCCAGCCGCACTCCAGGGGGCTCGTACTTC.

The chain joins TRBV21-1 to TRBJ2-3; TRBD2, the D gene given by the table, was not confirmed from the DNA. TRBV21-1 counts as a pseudogene. The CDR3 loop spans 17 amino acids. The CDR3 here is CASSKPFSGFNTDTQYF. CDR3 coding DNA: TGTGCCAGCAGCAAGCCCTTTAGCGGGTTCAACACAGATACGCAGTATTTT.

The chain has TRBV7-9 and TRBJ2-7, with a weak D call TRBD1 (5 bases). Trimming left V 7 bases short and J 5 bases short, with 18 bases between. The CDR3 contains 14 residues. CDR1 is SEHNR, CDR2 FQNEAQ, per germline (reference sequence). CDR3 sequence: CASIHLGQGHEQYF. The CDR3 DNA is TGTGCCAGCATCCATCTTGGGCAGGGCCACGAGCAGTACTTC.

The chain recombines TRBV2 with TRBJ2-7, with 14 bases aligning to TRBD2. Germline CDR1 is SNHLY and CDR2 is FYNNEI. The CDR3 is 14 residues long. With 6 bases clipped from V and 5 bases from J, the junction kept 3 bases outside the gene matches. DNA of the CDR3: TGTGCCAGCAGGTTGGGACTAGCGGGAGACGAGCAGTACTTC. Translated, it gives CASRLGLAGDEQYF.

This chain joins TRBV6-5 and TRBJ1-6; D gene ambiguous. The CDR3 extends over 12 amino acids. The V gene lost 6 bases and the J gene lost 4 bases, with 4 bases spanning the gap. Germline V CDR1 and CDR2: MNHEY, SVGAGI. CDR3: CASSRYNSPLHF. CDR3 bases: TGTGCCAGCAGCCGATATAATTCACCCCTCCACTTT.

The rearrangement links TRBV7-7 to TRBJ1-2; maybe TRBD1 (6 bases). CDR1 is SSHAT, CDR2 FNYEAQ, per germline (reference sequence). There are 17 residues in the CDR3. CDR3 sequence reads: CALGSVMADSGNYGYTF. The DNA of the CDR3 is TGTGCTTTAGGGAGCGTGATGGCGGACAGTGGCAACTATGGCTACACCTTC.